The 11 T cell receptor beta chains reported below all come from one sample, sequenced in a study of T-cell memory formation after mild COVID-19. One entry per CDR3 protein, called by TCRdb with MiXCR from the 5' RACE reads. The table lists under 150,000 distinct CDR3 sequences, about 20% of them singletons. What was sequenced was PBMCs or a T cell subset sorted from them (not recorded which). The receptors derive from a man aged 18 to 30 who had mild COVID-19 (a few samples of this study predate the infection). Cell type and time point are not known.

The chain couples TRBV5-1 to TRBJ2-7, with 7 positions matching TRBD2. V lost 3 bases, J lost 4 bases, and 10 bases stayed unmatched. There are 15 residues in the CDR3. Per germline, CDR1 SGHRS and CDR2 YFSETQ. The CDR3 DNA is TGCGCCAGCAGCTGGGACGACGAGCGGGAATACGAGCAGTACTTC. Its protein is CASSWDDEREYEQYF.

The sample holds one count of this clonotype. The chain couples TRBV4-1 to TRBJ2-5; 12 bases are shared with TRBD2. J was trimmed by 7 bases and V by 0 bases; bases with no gene match: 3. Germline V CDR1 and CDR2: MGHRA, YSYEKL. CDR3 length: 15 amino acids. DNA of the CDR3: TGCGCCAGCAGCCAAGAGTCTAGCGGGGGGGGGACCCAGTACTTC. Translated, it gives CASSQESSGGGTQYF.

The genes are TRBV7-6 and TRBJ2-7, with D perhaps TRBD1 or TRBD2 (7 bases each). Trimming removed 5 bases at V and 3 bases at J, with 11 bases between. The CDR3 spans 13 residues. Germline CDR1 SGHVS, CDR2 FNYEAQ. This CDR3 reads CASSDREGYEQYF. The CDR3 DNA is TGTGCCAGCAGCGACAGGGAGGGCTACGAGCAGTACTTC.

This clonotype was detected a few times. The J gene is TRBJ2-1, the V gene TRBV7-9, with TRBD1 matching 7 bases. The CDR3 sequence is 16 residues long. The germline V gene encodes CDR1 SEHNR and CDR2 FQNEAQ (reference sequence). V gave up 6 bases and J gave up 1 base; unmatched junction bases: 9. CDR3 DNA sequence: TGTGCCAGCAGGACAGAGGGGGCTGGTTCCTACAATGAGCAGTTCTTC. Its translation: CASRTEGAGSYNEQFF. The entire variable domain, with the rest obtained from reference TRBV7-9 and TRBJ2-1, is as follows: DTGVSQNPRHKITKRGQNVTFRCDPISEHNRLYWYRQTLGQGPEFLTYFQNEAQLEKSRLLSDRFSAERPKGSFSTLEIQRTEQGDSAMYLCASRTEGAGSYNEQFFGPGTRLTVL.

The V gene is TRBV27, the J gene TRBJ2-7; TRBD1 or TRBD2 may be the D gene (6 bases each). Germline assignment: CDR1 MNHEY and CDR2 SMNVEV (reference sequence). The CDR3 has 15 residues. The V gene lost 0 bases and the J gene lost 2 bases, with 11 bases spanning the gap. CDR3 coding DNA: TGTGCCAGCAGTTTATCGACAGGAGGGGCCTACGAGCAGTACTTC. Amino acids: CASSLSTGGAYEQYF.

This clonotype was detected only once. J is TRBJ2-7 and V is TRBV13, with 9 bases identical to TRBD2. This CDR3 contains 15 residues. Trimming took 6 bases from V and 5 from J; bases not matched to a gene: 11. Per the germline V gene, CDR1 is PRHDT and CDR2 is FYEKMQ (reference sequence). CDR3 nucleotide sequence: TGTGCCAGCAGGTTGATGGGCGGGGGGGCCCACGAGCAGTACTTC. The encoded protein is CASRLMGGGAHEQYF.

This clonotype was observed a handful of times. The V gene is TRBV14, the J gene TRBJ2-7; D ambiguous. The CDR3 spans 14 residues. Between the trimmed V and J ends, which lost 4 bases and 4 bases, there was a span of 14 bases. CDR1 and CDR2 (germline): SGHDN, FVKESK. The CDR3: CASSPDLKIYEQYV. The CDR3 bases are TGTGCCAGCAGCCCGGACCTCAAGATTTACGAGCAGTACGTC.

The chain is built from TRBV4-1 and TRBJ1-1; D is unresolved. The CDR3 loop spans 14 amino acids. V shed 1 base and J shed 4 bases, with 10 bases lying between them. The V gene's germline CDR1 is MGHRA and CDR2 YSYEKL. The CDR3 DNA reads as TGCGCCAGCAGCCAAGGAATAACGGGCACTGAAGCTTTCTTT. Protein product: CASSQGITGTEAFF.

The V call is TRBV4-1, the J call TRBJ1-5; D remains unclear. The germline V gene has CDR1 MGHRA and CDR2 YSYEKL. CDR3 length: 14 residues. V lost 3 bases and J lost 2, with 8 bases in between. CDR3 nucleotide sequence: TGCGCCAGCAGCCATCCAGGCGGCAATCAGCCCCAGCATTTT. Translating it yields CASSHPGGNQPQHF.

In DNA, the CDR3 is TGTGCCAGCTCGGCCGGGCCAGCGGGAACCTACGAGCAGTACGTC. This encodes CASSAGPAGTYEQYV. This chain connects TRBV27 to TRBJ2-7; 7 bases are shared with TRBD2. Germline V gene data show CDR1 as MNHEY and CDR2 as SMNVEV (reference sequence). CDR3 size: 15 residues. With V trimmed by 8 bases and J by 2 bases, 12 bases remained unmatched.

This clonotype was detected a few times. The V gene is TRBV7-6, the J gene TRBJ2-7; D unresolved. The germline gives CDR1 SGHVS, CDR2 FNYEAQ. The CDR3 length is 14 residues. V dropped 8 bases and J dropped 5 bases, with 19 bases sitting between them. CDR3 nucleotides: TGTGCCAGCGCCCCAGGCAGTAACCTCCACGAGCAGTACTTC. This translates into CASAPGSNLHEQYF.